The 24 T cell receptor beta chains below were found in one sample sequenced in a study of shared clonotypes between healthy human individuals. The data were produced by immunoSEQ multiplex PCR, yet TCRdb's version contains in-frame clones alone and is incomplete. The profile covers roughly 850,000 clones, with 96% appearing a single time and about 0.25% taken by the ten largest. Naive CD8 populations comprised CD45RO-negative cells positively selected for CCR7, excluding terminally differentiated effector memory CD45RA+ cells. Sequenced material: naive CD8+ T cells sorted from blood. These receptors were collected from a man aged 25 to 40 in good health.

The chain recombines TRBV5-1 with TRBJ2-7; 10 bases agree with TRBD2. Germline CDR1 reads SGHRS; CDR2 reads YFSETQ. Trimming took 1 base from V and 5 from J; bases not matched to a gene: 6. The CDR3 totals 15 residues. In nucleotides, the CDR3 is TGCGCCAGCAGCTTGCGTCTAGCGGGAGTAAACGAGCAGTACTTC. Protein product: CASSLRLAGVNEQYF.

A single count supports this clone. The V gene is TRBV9, the J gene TRBJ2-7; no clear D. The CDR3 consists of 14 residues. With 0 bases removed from V and 2 bases from J, the gap between germline ends came to 9 bases. The V gene's germline CDR1 is SGDLS and CDR2 YYNGEE. The CDR3 protein is CASSVGRSAYEQYF. CDR3 coding DNA: TGTGCCAGCAGCGTAGGTAGGAGCGCCTACGAGCAGTACTTC.

This rearrangement joins TRBV28 to TRBJ2-7, with 8 bases matching TRBD1. Germline CDR1 and CDR2: MDHEN and SYDVKM. The CDR3 runs 14 residues. V gave up 4 bases and J gave up 1 base; unmatched junction bases: 3. This chain's CDR3 is CASSSGQGSYEQYF. As DNA, the CDR3 is TGTGCCAGCAGTTCCGGACAGGGATCCTACGAGCAGTACTTC.

This clone was seen just once. The chain joins TRBV4-1 to TRBJ1-5, with TRBD1 as a possible D gene (6 bases). Germline V gene lookup returns CDR1 MGHRA and CDR2 YSYEKL. Trimming cost V 8 bases and J 5 bases, with 19 bases left between them. CDR3 length: 15 amino acids. The CDR3 DNA reads as TGCGCCAGCCAAGTTGAGGGGGACTCGGATCAGCCCCAGCATTTT. Protein product: CASQVEGDSDQPQHF.

The chain is built from TRBV29-1 and TRBJ2-7; D might be TRBD1 or TRBD2, each matching 5 bases. The germline gives CDR1 SQVTM, CDR2 ANQGSEA. V was shortened by 4 bases and J by 6 bases, with 16 bases between the two germline ends. The CDR3 has 13 residues. CDR3 sequence: CSVVDGAGREQYF. The CDR3 coding sequence is TGCAGCGTTGTGGACGGGGCCGGCCGCGAGCAGTACTTC.

The chain combines TRBV2 with TRBJ2-7; TRBD1 matches 10 bases. The CDR3 runs to 14 residues. V dropped 5 bases and J dropped 7; count of bases not matched to a gene: 8. The germline V gene has CDR1 SNHLY and CDR2 FYNNEI. As DNA, the CDR3 is TGTGCCAGCAGTTCCGGGACAGGGGTGTGGGAGCAGTACTTC. Translating it yields CASSSGTGVWEQYF.

The DNA for the CDR3 is TGTGCCTGGAGTACCATGACAGGGCTTAATCAGCCCCAGCATTTT. It translates to CAWSTMTGLNQPQHF. The rearrangement uses TRBV30 and TRBJ1-5; 7 bases match TRBD1. This CDR3 is built from 15 residues. The ends lost 2 bases at V and 4 bases at J; junction bases unmatched: 8. Germline V gives CDR1 GTSNPN, CDR2 SVGIG (reference sequence).

The chain recombines TRBV5-1 with TRBJ2-7, with a tentative D call TRBD1 (5 bases). V lost 0 bases and J 4 bases, leaving 20 bases between the germline ends. The germline CDR1 and CDR2 sequences are SGHRS and YFSETQ. This CDR3 region has 17 residues. CDR3 sequence: CASSLGGSEILTYEQYF. Here the CDR3 DNA reads TGCGCCAGCAGCTTGGGGGGCTCTGAGATTCTCACATACGAGCAGTACTTC.

This chain joins TRBV14 and TRBJ2-1; 8 bases are shared with TRBD2. This CDR3 is 16 amino acids long. Per germline, CDR1 SGHDN and CDR2 FVKESK. With 1 base clipped from V and 9 bases from J, the junction kept 11 bases outside the gene matches. The CDR3 DNA reads as TGTGCCAGCAGCCAAGGGACTAGCTCTCTTGCGGGTGAGCAGTTCTTC. Translating it yields CASSQGTSSLAGEQFF. Complete variable domain (other parts from reference TRBV14 and TRBJ2-1): EAGVTQFPSHSVIEKGQTVTLRCDPISGHDNLYWYRRVMGKEIKFLLHFVKESKQDESGMPNNRFLAERTGGTYSTLKVQPAELEDSGVYFCASSQGTSSLAGEQFFGPGTRLTVL.

V gene TRBV11-2 combines with J gene TRBJ2-3; D unresolved. Germline assignment: CDR1 SGHAT and CDR2 FQNNGV. The length of the CDR3 is 17 residues. Trimming removed 6 bases at V and 2 bases at J, with 21 bases between. DNA of the CDR3: TGTGCCAGCAGTCCATTCCGGACCAGCGCGACCACAGATACGCAGTATTTT. Its protein product is CASSPFRTSATTDTQYF.

This clone was counted a few times. The chain is built from TRBV30 and TRBJ2-7; D unresolved. V gave up 0 bases and J gave up 3 bases, with 6 bases separating them. Germline CDR1 GTSNPN, CDR2 SVGIG (reference sequence). The length of the CDR3 is 12 residues. The CDR3 DNA reads as TGTGCCTGGAGTGTACTCTACTACGAGCAGTACTTC. It codes for CAWSVLYYEQYF.

The chain joins TRBV5-8 to TRBJ1-2; 8 bases match TRBD1. The CDR3 is made up of 15 amino acids. Germline assignment: CDR1 SGHTS and CDR2 YDEGEE. Trimming removed 5 bases from V and 8 bases from J; junction bases left unmatched: 14. The chain's CDR3 is CASRSRQGTTGGYTF. The DNA of the CDR3 is TGTGCCAGCAGATCCAGACAGGGGACAACAGGAGGCTACACCTTC.

The chain links TRBV7-2 to TRBJ1-5, with D uncertain. Germline V gene lookup returns CDR1 SGHTA and CDR2 FQGNSA. The CDR3 covers 17 residues. Between the trimmed V and J ends, which lost 2 bases and 0 bases, there was a span of 14 bases. The CDR3 bases are TGTGCCAGCAGCTTAAGGGCAGTACAATATAGCAATCAGCCCCAGCATTTT. Translated, it gives CASSLRAVQYSNQPQHF.

The chain uses TRBV27 and TRBJ2-2; 14 bases match TRBD2. CDR1 and CDR2 (germline): MNHEY, SMNVEV (reference sequence). The CDR3 contains 17 residues. Trimming at V came to 6 bases and at J to 1 base, leaving 4 bases not matched to a gene. CDR3 coding DNA: TGTGCCAGCAGCCCTGGACTAGCGGGAGGGAACACCGGGGAGCTGTTTTTT. It is translated as CASSPGLAGGNTGELFF.

V is TRBV6-6 and J is TRBJ2-7, with unresolved D. CDR3 size: 11 residues. Trimming took off 0 bases at V and 7 bases at J, with 4 bases between the two ends. The germline CDR1 and CDR2 sequences are MNHNY and SVGAGI (reference sequence). DNA of the CDR3: TGTGCCAGCAGTTACTCCAAGGAGCAGTACTTC. Encoded protein: CASSYSKEQYF.

This clone is a singleton in its sample. The chain combines TRBV5-1 with TRBJ2-2; 7 nucleotides align to TRBD2. Germline V lookup: CDR1 SGHRS, CDR2 YFSETQ. This CDR3 comprises 16 residues. After removal of 2 bases from V and 6 bases from J, the junction contained 10 bases not matched to a gene. CDR3 sequence: CASSFPSGGVPGELFF. CDR3 nucleotide sequence: TGCGCCAGCAGCTTCCCTAGCGGCGGGGTTCCCGGGGAGCTGTTTTTT.

V usage is TRBV27 and J usage is TRBJ1-2; the match to TRBD1 covers 7 bases. The CDR3 consists of 14 residues. The V gene's germline CDR1 is MNHEY and CDR2 SMNVEV (reference sequence). V shed 5 bases and J 6 bases; nucleotides not matched to a gene: 9. The CDR3 here is CASSPQQGRHGYTF. In nucleotides, the CDR3 is TGTGCCAGCAGTCCGCAACAGGGGCGGCATGGCTACACCTTC.

The chain employs TRBV29-1 and TRBJ2-3, with D possibly matching TRBD1 (5 bases). Germline values: CDR1 SQVTM, CDR2 ANQGSEA. The CDR3 contains 13 residues. V was trimmed by 3 bases and J by 1 base, leaving 8 bases between them. The CDR3: CSVEGLRTDTQYF. As DNA, the CDR3 is TGCAGCGTTGAGGGGCTCCGCACAGATACGCAGTATTTT.

J is TRBJ2-3 and V is TRBV5-5, with 11 bases identical to TRBD2. After removal of 2 bases from V and 4 bases from J, the junction contained 12 bases not matched to a gene. CDR3 length: 18 amino acids. Germline CDR1 and CDR2: SGHKS and YYEKEE (reference sequence). The CDR3 bases are TGTGCCAGCAGCTTCCTCCAAGGACTAGCGGGCAGGGCAGATACGCAGTATTTT. Translation gives CASSFLQGLAGRADTQYF.

V and J are TRBV28 and TRBJ1-2, with D hard to call. Germline V CDR1 and CDR2: MDHEN, SYDVKM. V was trimmed by 6 bases and J by 3 bases, leaving 11 bases between them. The CDR3 contains 13 residues. The CDR3 spells CASRFPQDYGYTF. The DNA for the CDR3 is TGTGCCAGCAGGTTTCCTCAAGACTATGGCTACACCTTC.

The chain combines TRBV4-1 with TRBJ2-7; possibly TRBD1 or TRBD2 for D (5 bases each). The CDR3 loop spans 20 amino acids. The V gene lost 2 bases and the J gene lost 0 bases, with 26 bases spanning the gap. CDR1 and CDR2 (germline): MGHRA, YSYEKL. The CDR3 spells CASSQFLRQGGFMGSYEQYF. CDR3 DNA sequence: TGCGCCAGCAGCCAATTCTTGAGGCAGGGCGGGTTCATGGGCTCCTACGAGCAGTACTTC.

The CDR3 nucleotides are TGTGCCAGCAGCGCATCAACGGCACAGAGTAATGAGCAGTTCTTC. Amino acids: CASSASTAQSNEQFF. The chain combines TRBV9 with TRBJ2-1; D not resolved. Germline-derived CDR1 and CDR2 are SGDLS and YYNGEE. V was cut by 3 bases and J by 7 bases, with 17 bases left in between. CDR3 size: 15 residues.

Note on this clone: Other DNA sequences of this sample code for an identical CDR3. The J gene is TRBJ2-1, the V gene TRBV27; tentatively, D is TRBD2 (6 bases). Germline CDR1 MNHEY, CDR2 SMNVEV (reference sequence). V lost 2 bases to trimming and J lost 2 bases, with 7 bases between them. The CDR3 spans 14 residues. For the CDR3, the DNA is TGTGCCAGCAGTTTAGGGACTGCCTACAATGAGCAGTTCTTC. Translation: CASSLGTAYNEQFF.

The rearrangement uses TRBV2 and TRBJ2-1, with D possibly being TRBD2 (7 bases). Germline assignment: CDR1 SNHLY and CDR2 FYNNEI. Trimming removed 10 bases from V and 5 bases from J, with 24 bases in between. The CDR3 consists of 16 residues. CDR3 amino acids: CATLQRGPTGNNEQFF. CDR3 DNA sequence: TGTGCCACCCTCCAGCGGGGACCGACAGGAAACAATGAGCAGTTCTTC.